This T cell receptor beta chain stems from a study of T-cell reconstitution after alpha-beta-depleted transplantation in children. In germline, CDR1 is SGDLS, CDR2 YYNGEE. The CDR3 is 17 amino acids. The V end was cut by 1 base, the J end by 3 bases, with 19 bases between. Molecular barcoding with unique molecular identifiers was used for the TCRbeta library. TCRdb re-called the PCR reads through MiXCR, storing one row per CDR3 protein. The table lists under 300,000 distinct CDR3 sequences, more than 7.5% of them singletons. The rearrangement uses TRBV9 and TRBJ1-1; D not resolved. The clonotype originates from a human donor who donated a stem cell graft to a child with SCID. The specimen comprised PBMCs from the stem cell graft donor, sampled from the stem cell graft. In DNA, the CDR3 is TGTGCCAGCAGCGTACGGATGGGAGTCATGACACACACTGAAGCTTTCTTT. This gives the protein CASSVRMGVMTHTEAFF.